This paragraph reports one T cell receptor beta chain. The antigen is not known. The PCR contained 60 Vbeta and 13 Jbeta primers. This table comes from immunoSEQ multiplex PCR, and its TCRdb copy is limited to in-frame clones, with some not included. The repertoire holds around 95,000 clones, with roughly 70% as singletons. These data belong to a study of cytomegalovirus exposure and HLA in healthy donors. Study-wide findings and caveats: V- and J-gene trimming of TCR beta was linked (in a later analysis) to a missense DCLRE1C variant. Links to common viral pathogens appeared, in a later analysis, for several of the most significant clusters. Indistinguishability led to the exclusion of some V segments, TRBV6-2 and TRBV6-3 included.

The V gene's germline CDR1 is KGHSH and CDR2 LQKENI. V was cut by 0 bases and J by 4 bases, with 5 bases left in between. CDR3 length: 13 residues. This receptor was taken from a male donor in good health and CMV-seronegative. Sequences were obtained from PBMCs. This rearrangement joins TRBV18 to TRBJ2-3; D may be TRBD2 (5 bases). CDR3 residues: CASSPPGADTQYF. Written as DNA, the CDR3 is TGTGCCAGCTCACCACCGGGAGCAGATACGCAGTATTTT.